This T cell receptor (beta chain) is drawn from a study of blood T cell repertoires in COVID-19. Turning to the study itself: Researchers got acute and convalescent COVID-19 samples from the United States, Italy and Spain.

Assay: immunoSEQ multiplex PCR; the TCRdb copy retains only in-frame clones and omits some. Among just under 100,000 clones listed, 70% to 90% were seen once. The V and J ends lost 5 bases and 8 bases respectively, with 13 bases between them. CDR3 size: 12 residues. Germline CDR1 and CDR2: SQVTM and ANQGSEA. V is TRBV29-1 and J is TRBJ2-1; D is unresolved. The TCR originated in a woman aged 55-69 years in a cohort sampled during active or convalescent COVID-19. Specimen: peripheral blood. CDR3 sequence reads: CSVTLRSDEQFF. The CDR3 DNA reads TGCAGCGTTACACTAAGGTCGGATGAGCAGTTCTTC.